The clone carrying this T cell receptor beta chain has a count of ten or more. What it binds is unknown. Other DNA sequences in this specimen translate into the identical CDR3. Each patient came to thyroid surgery without any prior treatment (of any kind). The sample originates from a study of metastatic and nonmetastatic thyroid tumors. TCRdb used MiXCR to call clones anew from the PCR reads. The sample shows 91,000 or so clones, roughly 13% of them seen only once. The CDR3 covers 11 residues. The V gene's germline CDR1 is SGDLS and CDR2 YYNGEE. The V end was cut by 2 bases, the J end by 8 bases, with 5 bases between. General observations from the study: Benign nodules reportedly had significantly lower TCR beta diversity than malignant thyroid tumors in blood and tumor.

This chain joins TRBV9 and TRBJ2-1; no definite D call. The receptor comes from a female donor with papillary thyroid cancer or a benign thyroid nodule (not recorded which). Some clones in this sample may be carry-over from other donors' samples. Input material: blood. CDR3 DNA: TGTGCCAGCAGCGTCACTGATGAGCAGTTCTTC. Protein: CASSVTDEQFF.